Sequencing of this T cell receptor (beta chain) was carried out in a study of blood T cell repertoires in COVID-19. The CDR3 extends over 15 amino acids. Germline V gene sequence: CDR1 MNHEY, CDR2 SVGAGI. V lost 2 bases, J lost 7 bases, and 4 bases stayed unmatched. TCRdb's table, derived via immunoSEQ multiplex PCR, lists solely in-frame clones and lacks some. The table shows under 300,000 clones, with 75% to 95% occurring only once. Recruits, aged roughly 18 to 95 years, lived in some 25 US areas. Cohort placement rested on clinical history that participants reported themselves. The origin of this receptor is a woman between 18 and 30 years old who had recovered from COVID-19. Sequencing input: PBMCs or T cells enriched from blood (not recorded which). The chain is built from TRBV6-5 and TRBJ1-4; 10 bases map to TRBD1. CDR3 bases: TGTGCCAGCAGTTACGCGACAGGGGGCGGTGAAAAACTGTTTTTT. Its protein product is CASSYATGGGEKLFF.